These T cell receptor beta chains were read from a single sample in a study of T cell responses to AZD1222 COVID-19 vaccine. Method: immunoSEQ multiplex PCR; TCRdb's copy keeps in-frame clones and lacks some. The repertoire holds approximately 130,000 clones, about 89% seen once, with around 30% in the top ten. The specimen was peripheral blood, collected on day 0 of AZD1222 vaccination. The receptors originated from an adult in good health. The CDR3 runs from the conserved cysteine through the conserved F or W. Fields, in order: CDR3 length, clone size, J gene, V gene, D gene, CDR3 DNA, CDR3 protein. The D gene is left open where the match is weak. Some rows have no size entry. The others give once, few or many, or a class for an expanded clone.

>17|-|TRBJ1-3|TRBV7-2|-
TGTGCCAGCAGCTTAGCAAGGGGCCTCACCTCTGGAAACACCATATATTTT
CASSLARGLTSGNTIYF
>14|-|TRBJ1-2|TRBV2|-
TGTGCCAGCAACCTTCTGGCACGCCACTATGGCTACACCTTC
CASNLLARHYGYTF
>14|few|TRBJ2-1|TRBV7-2|-
TGTGCCAGCAGCGGGGGAGCGACCTACAATGAGCAGTTCTTC
CASSGGATYNEQFF
>14|-|TRBJ1-5|TRBV10-3|TRBD1
TGTGCCACTAGACAGGGGAATGGCAATCAGCCCCAGCATTTT
CATRQGNGNQPQHF
>15|-|TRBJ1-6|TRBV30|-
TGTGCCTGGAGTGTTTTAACAGTTCTTAATTCACCCCTCCACTTT
CAWSVLTVLNSPLHF
>15|-|TRBJ2-5|TRBV6-5|TRBD2
TGTGCCAGCAGTTACTGGGCTAGCGGGAGTCACGACCAGTACTTC
CASSYWASGSHDQYF
>15|-|TRBJ2-7|TRBV7-2|TRBD2
TGTGCCAGCAGCTTACTACTAGCGGGATCCTACGAGCAGTACTTC
CASSLLLAGSYEQYF
>13|-|TRBJ2-5|TRBV19|TRBD2
TGTGCCAGTAGAGAACTAGCGGGAGAGACCCAGTACTTC
CASRELAGETQYF
>14|once|TRBJ1-5|TRBV6-1|TRBD1
TGTGCCAGCAGTGACCGACAGGGCAGTCAGCCCCAGCATTTT
CASSDRQGSQPQHF
>15|-|TRBJ2-4|TRBV9|-
TGTGCCAGCAGCGTATCCCCGGGACGACAGGACATTCAGTACTTC
CASSVSPGRQDIQYF
>12|-|TRBJ1-1|TRBV7-3|-
TGTGCCAGCAGCCCTGGTGGAGGTGAAGCTTTCTTT
CASSPGGGEAFF
>13|-|TRBJ1-1|TRBV5-1|-
TGCGCCAGCAGCTTGGATGTGAACACTGAAGCTTTCTTT
CASSLDVNTEAFF
>12|once|TRBJ1-6|TRBV30|-
TGTGCCTGGAAAAGTGGTTGGGGGCCCCTCCACTTT
CAWKSGWGPLHF
>13|-|TRBJ2-1|TRBV29-1|TRBD2
TGCAGCGTCTCCCCCCTAGCGGGAAATGAGCAGTTCTTC
CSVSPLAGNEQFF
>16|-|TRBJ1-2|TRBV18|-
TGTGCCAGCTCACCATCCACAGGCCCTGCTAACTATGGCTACACCTTC
CASSPSTGPANYGYTF
>15|-|TRBJ1-4|TRBV2|-
TGTGCCAGCAGTGTGGGGGGAACCGCTAATGAAAAACTGTTTTTT
CASSVGGTANEKLFF
>14|-|TRBJ1-2|TRBV2|-
TGTGCCAGCAATTTGGAGGGGCCAAACTATGGCTACACCTTC
CASNLEGPNYGYTF
>16|-|TRBJ1-1|TRBV3-1/TRBV3-2|-
TGTGCCAGCAGCCCGGTGTCGGGGGGGATTGGTACTGAAGCTTTCTTT
CASSPVSGGIGTEAFF
>16|few|TRBJ2-1|TRBV7-2|-
TGTGCCAGCAGCCCCATGGCCGGGGCCACCTACAATGAGCAGTTCTTC
CASSPMAGATYNEQFF
>15|once|TRBJ2-3|TRBV6-2/TRBV6-3|TRBD2
TGTGCCAGCAGTTATGAGACTAGCGTCTCAGATACGCAGTATTTT
CASSYETSVSDTQYF
>14|-|TRBJ1-1|TRBV3-1/TRBV3-2|TRBD1
TGTGCCAGCAGCGCCAGGGGGAGGACCACTGAAGCTTTCTTT
CASSARGRTTEAFF
>18|-|TRBJ1-2|TRBV19|-
TGTGCCAGTAGTTCGCCTCCCGGGACTTACCTAGCTAACTATGGCTACACCTTC
CASSSPPGTYLANYGYTF
>14|-|TRBJ2-5|TRBV5-1|-
TGCGCCAGCAGCTCCGGACAGCCTCAAGAGACCCAGTACTTC
CASSSGQPQETQYF
>13|-|TRBJ2-3|TRBV10-1|-
TGCGCCAGCAGTGAATTCGGGTCCGATACGCAGTATTTT
CASSEFGSDTQYF
>17|-|TRBJ2-1|TRBV18|-
TGTGCCAGCTCACCAAATTATCTACCGAGCTCCTACAATGAGCAGTTCTTC
CASSPNYLPSSYNEQFF
>11|-|TRBJ1-1|TRBV29-1|TRBD1
TGCAGCGTGAACAGGGGAACTGAAGCTTTCTTT
CSVNRGTEAFF
>15|-|TRBJ2-4|TRBV27|-
TGTGCCAGCAGTTTGAACGCAGGGGGGCAGTACATTCAGTACTTC
CASSLNAGGQYIQYF
>13|-|TRBJ1-6|TRBV5-5|-
TGTGCCAGCAGTCTGATTCAGAATTCACCCCTCCACTTT
CASSLIQNSPLHF
>13|-|TRBJ1-5|TRBV14|-
TGTGCCAGCAGCCAGTCGGTAAATCAGCCCCAGCATTTT
CASSQSVNQPQHF
>15|-|TRBJ1-1|TRBV5-5|-
TGTGCCAGCAGCTTGGACGCAGGGCTGAACACTGAAGCTTTCTTT
CASSLDAGLNTEAFF
>15|-|TRBJ2-3|TRBV5-1|-
TGCGCCAGCAGCTTGGGGCGTACAGGCACAGATACGCAGTATTTT
CASSLGRTGTDTQYF
>12|-|TRBJ1-2|TRBV7-2|-
TGTGCCAGCAGCTTAGATGGATCCGGCTACACCTTC
CASSLDGSGYTF
>15|-|TRBJ2-7|TRBV19|-
TGTGCCAGTAGTATAACTAGGGACGGAGCCTACGAGCAGTACTTC
CASSITRDGAYEQYF
>14|-|TRBJ2-1|TRBV6-5|TRBD2
TGTGCCAGCACAAGGACTAGCGCCTACAATGAGCAGTTCTTC
CASTRTSAYNEQFF
>16|-|TRBJ2-4|TRBV7-3|TRBD1
TGTGCCAGCAGCTTAGCAGGGGGCGCGGCCAAAAACATTCAGTACTTC
CASSLAGGAAKNIQYF
>15|-|TRBJ2-7|TRBV5-6|-
TGTGCCAGCAGCTTGGCCGGAGGGGGCAACTACGAGCAGTACTTC
CASSLAGGGNYEQYF
>15|few|TRBJ1-3|TRBV7-2|-
TGTGCCAGCAGCTTAGAGTCCAGCTCTGGAAACACCATATATTTT
CASSLESSSGNTIYF
>13|-|TRBJ1-2|TRBV6-5|-
TGTGCCAGCAGTTCACTCCTTTCCTATGGCTACACCTTC
CASSSLLSYGYTF
>15|-|TRBJ1-2|TRBV6-5|TRBD1
TGTGCCAGCAGGTTAACCGGGACAGGGATGGATGGCTACACCTTC
CASRLTGTGMDGYTF
>14|once|TRBJ2-1|TRBV10-3|-
TGTGCCATCAGTGAGCAGAGCTCCTACAATGAGCAGTTCTTC
CAISEQSSYNEQFF
>15|-|TRBJ2-3|TRBV3-1/TRBV3-2|-
TGTGCCAGCCAGAGGGGGGGGGACCTCACAGATACGCAGTATTTT
CASQRGGDLTDTQYF
>16|-|TRBJ1-6|TRBV3-1/TRBV3-2|-
TGTGCCAGCAGCCAAGGACAACCAGGGCTGCATTCACCCCTCCACTTT
CASSQGQPGLHSPLHF
>15|-|TRBJ2-1|TRBV2|TRBD2
TGTGCCAGCAGTGAAAACGGACTAGCTGTAAATGAGCAGTTCTTC
CASSENGLAVNEQFF
>13|-|TRBJ2-3|TRBV6-5|-
TGTGCCAGCAGTTTAACTAGCACAGATACGCAGTATTTT
CASSLTSTDTQYF
>12|-|TRBJ1-1|TRBV23-1|-
TGCGCGTTCGATGAACGGGGAACTGAAGCTTTCTTT
CAFDERGTEAFF